Listed here are 30 T cell receptor beta chains from one sample, sequenced in a study of blood T cell repertoires in COVID-19 (dated by TCRdb to 2020 to 2021). The method was the immunoSEQ multiplex PCR assay. TCRdb provides this immuneACCESS table in a form limited to in-frame rearrangements. Some clones are lacking; in checked studies, under half of them reflect an unresolved V gene, and why the rest are absent is not known. Across this sample there are a few hundred thousand clones, with around 88% seen only once. The ten largest clones capture over 1.1% of the sample. The sample taken for sequencing was peripheral blood. These receptors all come from an older man with acute or convalescent COVID-19.

The rearrangement uses TRBV28 and TRBJ1-2; D is unclear. The CDR3 length is 13 residues. V lost 8 bases and J 6 bases, leaving 16 bases between the germline ends. Germline V gene lookup returns CDR1 MDHEN and CDR2 SYDVKM. As DNA, the CDR3 is TGTGCCAGCTCGACCCCGGGAGGAAATGGCTACACCTTC. It encodes CASSTPGGNGYTF.

The chain combines TRBV5-8 with TRBJ2-1, with 11 bases fitting TRBD2. CDR1 is SGHTS, CDR2 YDEGEE, per germline. The CDR3 spans 15 residues. The V gene end was trimmed by 4 bases and the J gene end by 4 bases; junction bases not matched to a gene: 4. The CDR3 reads CASSRGTSGYNEQFF. The CDR3 region has the DNA TGTGCCAGCAGCCGCGGGACTAGCGGTTACAATGAGCAGTTCTTC.

V is TRBV7-2 and J is TRBJ1-2; 9 bases are shared with TRBD1. The CDR3 loop spans 15 amino acids. The junction had 6 bases not matched to a gene; V was cut back by 1 base and J by 6 bases. Germline CDR1 SGHTA, CDR2 FQGNSA. The CDR3 protein is CASSLVGDRVDGYTF. CDR3 DNA sequence: TGTGCCAGCAGCTTAGTGGGGGACAGGGTTGATGGCTACACCTTC.

This chain uses TRBV5-4 with TRBJ2-3, with TRBD2 matching 11 bases. CDR1 is SGHNT, CDR2 YYREEE, per germline (reference sequence). The V and J ends lost 1 base and 5 bases, in that order; junction bases with no gene match: 6. The CDR3 sequence is 16 residues long. CDR3 residues: CASSLFSGGAGDTQYF. CDR3 in DNA: TGTGCCAGCAGCTTGTTTAGCGGGGGGGCCGGAGATACGCAGTATTTT.

The rearrangement uses TRBV15 and TRBJ2-3; 15 bases match TRBD2. With 5 bases clipped from V and 4 bases from J, the junction kept 4 bases outside the gene matches. Germline V gene data show CDR1 as LNHNV and CDR2 as YYDKDF (reference sequence). The CDR3 is 16 amino acids. CDR3 sequence reads: CATSRGLAGGSDTQYF. Written as DNA, the CDR3 is TGTGCCACCAGCCGGGGACTAGCGGGAGGTTCAGATACGCAGTATTTT. Full variable domain (remainder filled in from reference TRBV15 and TRBJ2-3): DAMVIQNPRYQVTQFGKPVTLSCSQTLNHNVMYWYQQKSSQAPKLLFHYYDKDFNNEADTPDNFQSRRPNTSFCFLDIRSPGLGDTAMYLCATSRGLAGGSDTQYFGPGTRLTVL.

The rearrangement joins TRBV28 to TRBJ2-1; 12 bases fit TRBD2. Unmatched junction bases numbered 4, after V lost 6 bases and J lost 1 base. In germline, CDR1 is MDHEN, CDR2 SYDVKM. This CDR3 comprises 16 residues. The CDR3 bases are TGTGCCAGCAGAGTTACTAGCGGGAGGTCCTACAATGAGCAGTTCTTC. Translation gives CASRVTSGRSYNEQFF.

This sequence joins TRBV18 and TRBJ2-6, with TRBD1 as a possible D gene (6 bases). V gave up 6 bases and J gave up 0 bases, with 12 bases separating them. CDR1 and CDR2 (germline): KGHSH, LQKENI. The CDR3 spans 16 residues. The CDR3 sequence: CASSLRGSSGANVLTF. The DNA of the CDR3 is TGTGCCAGCTCCCTCAGGGGCAGCTCTGGGGCCAACGTCCTGACTTTC.

J is TRBJ1-5 and V is TRBV7-9, with D perhaps matching TRBD1 (6 bases). Germline lookup yields CDR1 SEHNR and CDR2 FQNEAQ (reference sequence). CDR3 size: 14 residues. Deletions cut 4 bases from V and 6 bases from J, with 13 bases between. The CDR3 loop reads CASSSYREGQPQHF. Here the CDR3 DNA reads TGTGCCAGCAGCTCTTACAGGGAAGGTCAGCCCCAGCATTTT. The whole variable domain, remainder taken from reference TRBV7-9 and TRBJ1-5, is DTGVSQNPRHKITKRGQNVTFRCDPISEHNRLYWYRQTLGQGPEFLTYFQNEAQLEKSRLLSDRFSAERPKGSFSTLEIQRTEQGDSAMYLCASSSYREGQPQHFGDGTRLSIL.

This rearrangement joins TRBV28 to TRBJ2-7; D not certain. The CDR3 loop spans 13 amino acids. Per the germline V gene, CDR1 is MDHEN and CDR2 is SYDVKM. Trimming cost V 3 bases and J 2 bases, with 8 bases left between them. The CDR3 DNA reads as TGTGCCAGCAGTTTTACGCCTACCTACGAGCAGTACTTC. This codes for CASSFTPTYEQYF.

Only a few counts were recorded for this clone. This sequence joins TRBV7-2 and TRBJ1-3; the match to TRBD1 covers 10 bases. With V trimmed by 9 bases and J by 1 base, 12 bases remained unmatched. CDR1 is SGHTA, CDR2 FQGNSA, per germline. This CDR3 is 17 amino acids long. CDR3 sequence: CASIPRDRGFSGNTIYF. DNA of the CDR3: TGTGCCAGTATACCCCGGGACAGGGGTTTTTCTGGAAACACCATATATTTT.

This sequence joins TRBV5-1 and TRBJ1-6; D might be TRBD1 (5 bases). V was cut by 1 base and J by 4 bases, with 12 bases left in between. Germline CDR1 and CDR2: SGHRS and YFSETQ. The CDR3 runs 16 residues. The CDR3, as DNA: TGCGCCAGCAGCTTGCGGCAGGGAGGGTATAATTCACCCCTCCACTTT. It encodes CASSLRQGGYNSPLHF.

CDR3 DNA: TGTGCCAGCAGCGGCAGGGGATACGAGCAGTACTTC. This sequence encodes CASSGRGYEQYF. The chain links TRBV9 to TRBJ2-7, with a weak D call TRBD1 (6 bases). This CDR3 is 12 amino acids long. CDR1 and CDR2 from the germline V gene are SGDLS and YYNGEE. The V gene lost 3 bases and the J gene lost 4 bases, with 8 bases spanning the gap.

This clone appeared once. This chain connects TRBV11-2 to TRBJ1-1; 11 bases are a match to TRBD1. The CDR3 has 18 amino acids. Germline V CDR1 and CDR2: SGHAT, FQNNGV. V dropped 3 bases and J dropped 0; count of bases not matched to a gene: 9. This CDR3 is CASSLSPGQGGMNTEAFF. The CDR3 DNA sequence: TGTGCCAGCAGCTTGAGCCCGGGACAGGGGGGCATGAACACTGAAGCTTTCTTT.

The chain recombines TRBV19 with TRBJ1-2; 8 bases align to TRBD1. This CDR3 is 15 amino acids long. The V gene's germline CDR1 is LNHDA and CDR2 SQIVND (reference sequence). V lost 5 bases, J lost 5 bases, and 10 bases stayed unmatched. CDR3 nucleotides: TGTGCCAGTAGTGCAGAACGACGACAGGGGTATGGCTACACCTTC. Protein sequence: CASSAERRQGYGYTF.

This clone appeared a few times. V usage is TRBV6-2 or TRBV6-3 and J usage is TRBJ1-5, with a weak D call TRBD1 (5 bases). V was shortened by 6 bases and J by 3 bases, with 12 bases between the two germline ends. Germline V lookup: CDR1 MNHEY, CDR2 SVGEGT. This CDR3 contains 14 residues. For the CDR3, the DNA is TGTGCCAGCAGCCCTCAGGGTTTCAATCAGCCCCAGCATTTT. Protein sequence: CASSPQGFNQPQHF.

V gene TRBV7-9 combines with J gene TRBJ2-1, with 7 bases that match TRBD2. The germline CDR1 and CDR2 sequences are SEHNR and FQNEAQ (reference sequence). This CDR3 is 16 amino acids long. V lost 6 bases to trimming and J lost 8 bases; unmatched junction nucleotides: 16. The CDR3 region is CASRPGLPLGGDEQFF. The CDR3 bases are TGTGCCAGCAGACCGGGACTACCACTGGGGGGAGATGAGCAGTTCTTC. Full variable domain (outside the CDR3, taken from reference TRBV7-9 and TRBJ2-1): DTGVSQNPRHKITKRGQNVTFRCDPISEHNRLYWYRQTLGQGPEFLTYFQNEAQLEKSRLLSDRFSAERPKGSFSTLEIQRTEQGDSAMYLCASRPGLPLGGDEQFFGPGTRLTVL.

The V and J genes are TRBV7-8 and TRBJ2-2, with a weak D call TRBD2 (6 bases). V lost 5 bases to trimming and J lost 2 bases, with 15 bases between them. This CDR3 contains 16 residues. From germline, CDR1 is SGHVS and CDR2 FQNEAQ. CDR3 in amino acids: CASSLPPGSNTGELFF. The CDR3 nucleotides read TGTGCCAGCAGCCTCCCCCCCGGGAGTAACACCGGGGAGCTGTTTTTT.

The J gene is TRBJ1-4, the V gene TRBV3-1 (or the pseudogene TRBV3-2), with D possibly being TRBD1 (5 bases). There are 16 residues in the CDR3. Germline-derived CDR1 and CDR2 are LGHDT and YNNKEL (reference sequence). V gave up 0 bases and J gave up 8 bases, with 16 bases separating them. The DNA for the CDR3 is TGTGCCAGCAGCCAAGATGTGGGGCGCGGGGAAGAAAAACTGTTTTTT. It is translated as CASSQDVGRGEEKLFF.

This sequence joins TRBV18 and TRBJ2-7; D is ambiguous. CDR3 length: 12 amino acids. V was clipped by 6 bases and J by 2 bases, with 8 bases between them. Germline-derived CDR1 and CDR2 are KGHSH and LQKENI. The CDR3 protein is CASSAEPYEQYF. For the CDR3, the DNA is TGTGCCAGCTCTGCGGAACCCTACGAGCAGTACTTC.

This sequence joins TRBV28 and TRBJ1-1, with a tentative D call TRBD1 (6 bases). Trimming removed 6 bases from V and 0 bases from J, with 26 bases in between. The CDR3 is 19 amino acids. Germline lookup yields CDR1 MDHEN and CDR2 SYDVKM. The CDR3 DNA reads TGTGCCAGCAGCGCCGGGGGGCGCCCCCTTCCCCTCATGAACACTGAAGCTTTCTTT. It translates to CASSAGGRPLPLMNTEAFF.

The chain carries TRBV5-6 and TRBJ1-4; no definite D call. Germline V CDR1 and CDR2: SGHDT, YYEEEE. V was cut by 1 base and J by 7 bases, with 14 bases left in between. The length of the CDR3 is 15 residues. This chain's CDR3 is CASSLNLARGEKLFF. In DNA, the CDR3 is TGTGCCAGCAGCTTGAACTTAGCACGTGGTGAAAAACTGTTTTTT.

A single count supports this clone. The J gene is TRBJ1-4, the V gene TRBV7-9; perhaps TRBD1 as D (5 bases). This CDR3 is 16 amino acids long. Per germline, CDR1 SEHNR and CDR2 FQNEAQ (reference sequence). V shed 5 bases and J shed 5 bases, with 18 bases lying between them. The CDR3 loop reads CASSAPPRVDNEKLFF. CDR3 DNA sequence: TGTGCCAGCAGCGCTCCCCCCAGGGTAGACAATGAAAAACTGTTTTTT.

This clone was detected only a few times. CDR3 sequence (DNA): TGTGCCAGCAGCCAATCGGGGACACTAGCCAAAAACATTCAGTACTTC. Translating gives CASSQSGTLAKNIQYF. The chain couples TRBV16 to TRBJ2-4; TRBD1 is a possible D gene (6 bases). The CDR3 sequence is 16 residues long. The V gene lost 0 bases and the J gene lost 0 bases, with 9 bases spanning the gap. Per the germline V gene, CDR1 is KGHSY and CDR2 is FQNENV.

The chain uses TRBV3-1 (or the pseudogene TRBV3-2) and TRBJ2-1, with 11 bases identical to TRBD2. Germline loops: CDR1 LGHDT, CDR2 YNNKEL (reference sequence). The CDR3 covers 18 residues. The J segment lost 9 bases and the V segment lost 1 base, leaving 14 bases of the junction unmatched. The CDR3 spells CASSQALGLAGPNIEQFF. Here the CDR3 DNA reads TGTGCCAGCAGCCAAGCCCTTGGACTAGCGGGCCCGAATATTGAGCAGTTCTTC.

The chain joins TRBV6-5 to TRBJ2-3; D remains unclear. There are 13 residues in the CDR3. In germline, CDR1 is MNHEY, CDR2 SVGAGI. Trimming removed 8 bases at V and 1 base at J, with 10 bases between. The CDR3 DNA sequence: TGTGCCAGCTCCCTCCGAGGCACAGATACGCAGTATTTT. Residues: CASSLRGTDTQYF.

The rearrangement joins TRBV21-1 to TRBJ2-7; the DNA was not compared with TRBD2, the D call given in the table. TRBV21-1 is shown as a pseudogene. The CDR3 extends over 19 amino acids. This chain's CDR3 is CASSKAGVGSKAGSYEQYF. CDR3 in DNA: TGTGCCAGCAGCAAAGCGGGGGTGGGATCCAAAGCGGGCTCCTACGAGCAGTACTTC.

J is TRBJ1-5 and V is TRBV4-3; D is possibly TRBD1 (6 bases). From germline, CDR1 is LGHNA and CDR2 YSLEER. Deletions cut 3 bases from V and 4 bases from J, with 13 bases between. The CDR3 runs 15 residues. The CDR3 protein is CASSQHLQGNQPQHF. Here the CDR3 DNA reads TGCGCCAGCAGCCAGCACTTGCAGGGGAATCAGCCCCAGCATTTT.

The rearrangement links TRBV18 to TRBJ1-1; tentatively, D is TRBD1 (6 bases). V dropped 5 bases and J dropped 3 bases, with 16 bases sitting between them. The CDR3 has 15 amino acids. CDR1 is KGHSH and CDR2 is LQKENI in the germline V gene. This chain's CDR3 is CASSTGLGTDTEAFF. CDR3 bases: TGTGCCAGCTCAACAGGGTTGGGGACGGACACTGAAGCTTTCTTT. Drawing the rest from reference TRBV18 and TRBJ1-1, the complete variable domain is NAGVMQNPRHLVRRRGQEARLRCSPMKGHSHVYWYRQLPEEGLKFMVYLQKENIIDESGMPKERFSAEFPKEGPSILRIQQVVRGDSAAYFCASSTGLGTDTEAFFGQGTRLTVV.

V and J are TRBV5-1 and TRBJ2-2; possibly TRBD1 for D (5 bases). Germline values: CDR1 SGHRS, CDR2 YFSETQ. The CDR3 is 14 residues long. The V and J ends lost 0 bases and 6 bases respectively, with 9 bases between them. The CDR3 protein is CASSLAPGPGELFF. The CDR3, as DNA: TGCGCCAGCAGCTTGGCCCCAGGGCCCGGGGAGCTGTTTTTT.

The gene calls are TRBV18 and TRBJ2-2; a possible D gene is TRBD1 (5 bases). The CDR3 sequence is 12 residues long. Germline V gene lookup returns CDR1 KGHSH and CDR2 LQKENI. The germline V and J ends were trimmed by 3 bases and 11 bases, with 10 bases remaining between them. The CDR3 bases are TGTGCCAGCTCACCCCGACAGTACGAGCTGTTTTTT. It yields the protein CASSPRQYELFF. Together with reference TRBV18 and TRBJ2-2, the CDR3 gives the full variable domain: NAGVMQNPRHLVRRRGQEARLRCSPMKGHSHVYWYRQLPEEGLKFMVYLQKENIIDESGMPKERFSAEFPKEGPSILRIQQVVRGDSAAYFCASSPRQYELFFGEGSRLTVL.